Following are 18 T cell receptor beta chains from one sample sequenced in a study of CD8+ T cells in alopecia areata. Reverse transcription of extracted RNA yielded cDNA, which provided the sequencing template. The repertoire was sequenced with immunoSEQ multiplex PCR; TCRdb's copy has only in-frame clones and lacks some. The sample shows roughly 250,000 clones, under 80% of them seen only once. The sample was CD4+ T cells sorted from blood, taken at week 0. Receptor source: a human donor with alopecia areata.

This chain uses TRBV29-1 with TRBJ1-5; weak D call: TRBD1 (5 bases). The germline gives CDR1 SQVTM, CDR2 ANQGSEA. The length of the CDR3 is 12 residues. The CDR3 sequence: CSAGYSDQPQHF. The CDR3 DNA reads as TGCAGTGCAGGGTATTCGGATCAGCCCCAGCATTTT.

This sequence joins TRBV30 and TRBJ2-7, with D uncertain. The CDR3 consists of 13 residues. V lost 1 base to trimming and J lost 2 bases, with 9 bases between them. Germline CDR1 is GTSNPN and CDR2 is SVGIG (reference sequence). This CDR3 reads CAWSGQLTYEQYF. CDR3 bases: TGTGCCTGGAGTGGACAACTAACCTACGAGCAGTACTTC.

This clone was detected a few times. The gene calls are TRBV2 and TRBJ2-2; D unresolved. The V gene lost 4 bases and the J gene lost 6 bases, with 9 bases spanning the gap. Per the germline V gene, CDR1 is SNHLY and CDR2 is FYNNEI. The CDR3 contains 13 residues. The DNA for the CDR3 is TGTGCCAGCAGTGTCGAGGTATCCGGGGAGCTGTTTTTT. Translated, it gives CASSVEVSGELFF.

V is TRBV29-1 and J is TRBJ2-5; the D call may be TRBD1 or TRBD2 (5 bases each). Germline V gives CDR1 SQVTM, CDR2 ANQGSEA. The length of the CDR3 is 12 residues. V shed 7 bases and J shed 4 bases, with 13 bases lying between them. In nucleotides, the CDR3 is TGCAGCGCTCGTCCCGGGACAGAGACCCAGTACTTC. Translating it yields CSARPGTETQYF.

J is TRBJ2-2 and V is TRBV30; the match to TRBD1 covers 9 bases. The ends lost 5 bases at V and 3 bases at J; junction bases unmatched: 10. Germline CDR1 GTSNPN, CDR2 SVGIG (reference sequence). CDR3 length: 16 residues. The CDR3 reads CAWAGTGRYYTGELFF. In DNA, the CDR3 is TGTGCCTGGGCGGGGACAGGGCGTTACTACACCGGGGAGCTGTTTTTT.

This clone was detected only a few times. The CDR3, as DNA: TGCAGCGTTGAGGGGGGACAGGGGGAGCACAATGAGCAGTTCTTC. This translates into CSVEGGQGEHNEQFF. The chain recombines TRBV29-1 with TRBJ2-1, with 11 bases identical to TRBD1. This CDR3 is built from 15 residues. Germline lookup yields CDR1 SQVTM and CDR2 ANQGSEA. J gave up 5 bases and V 3 bases, and 6 bases lay outside the gene matches.

The chain joins TRBV30 to TRBJ1-2; D possibly corresponds to TRBD1 (5 bases). Germline CDR1 is GTSNPN and CDR2 is SVGIG (reference sequence). Trimming pared 7 bases from V and 2 bases from J, leaving 17 bases between. The length of the CDR3 is 14 residues. CDR3 nucleotide sequence: TGTGCCTTAAATCAGGGCAGGGAGAACTATGGCTACACCTTC. This encodes CALNQGRENYGYTF.

This clone came up a few times. DNA of the CDR3: TGTGCCTGGAGCAGACTAGCGGTCCAAGAGACCCAGTACTTC. Translation gives CAWSRLAVQETQYF. The V and J genes are TRBV30 and TRBJ2-5; 9 nucleotides agree with TRBD2. V was clipped by 3 bases and J by 1 base; unmatched bases: 3. Germline V gene sequence: CDR1 GTSNPN, CDR2 SVGIG (reference sequence). This CDR3 contains 14 residues.

In its sample, this clone was seen a few times. The CDR3 here is CSVRLGVIEQFF. The CDR3 bases are TGCAGCGTTAGACTAGGGGTTATTGAGCAGTTCTTC. V and J are TRBV29-1 and TRBJ2-1, with D possibly TRBD2 on 6 matching bases. The germline CDR1 and CDR2 sequences are SQVTM and ANQGSEA. V lost 5 bases and J lost 9, with 14 bases in between. This CDR3 is built from 12 residues.

This clone came up a few times. Other DNA sequences in this specimen translate into the identical CDR3. The chain has TRBV7-9 and TRBJ2-5; D unclear. CDR3 length equals 11 residues. Trimming pared 3 bases from V and 4 bases from J, leaving 3 bases between. Germline CDR1 and CDR2: SEHNR and FQNEAQ (reference sequence). CDR3 in amino acids: CASSFGETQYF. CDR3 in DNA: TGTGCCAGCAGCTTCGGAGAGACCCAGTACTTC.

The chain is built from TRBV29-1 and TRBJ2-3; perhaps TRBD1 as D (6 bases). Germline CDR1 is SQVTM and CDR2 is ANQGSEA. V was clipped by 6 bases and J by 2 bases, with 12 bases between them. The CDR3 is made up of 13 amino acids. This CDR3 reads CSVAGTITDTQYF. The CDR3 DNA sequence: TGCAGCGTAGCCGGGACAATCACAGATACGCAGTATTTT.

Concerning this clone: A junction boundary mismatches the germline segment, possibly from a read error. The genes are TRBV30 and TRBJ1-2; D gene unclear. The germline V gene has CDR1 GTSNPN and CDR2 SVGIG (reference sequence). The CDR3 loop spans 14 amino acids. The CDR3 DNA follows: TGTGCCGGGAGAGGCCGGATTTTTGCCTATGGCTACACCTTC. Translated, it gives CAGRGRIFAYGYTF. The whole variable domain, remainder taken from reference TRBV30 and TRBJ1-2, is SQTIHQWPATLVQPVGSPLSLECTVEGTSNPNLYWYRQAAGRGLQLLFYSVGIGQISSEVPQNLSASRPQDRQFILSSKKLLLSDSGFYLCAGRGRIFAYGYTFGSGTRLTVV.

A note on this clone: Other nucleotide sequences from this sample produce the same CDR3. The J gene is TRBJ2-5, the V gene TRBV2; D uncertain. This CDR3 has 10 residues. Trimming removed 1 base at V and 6 bases at J, with 0 bases between. Per the germline V gene, CDR1 is SNHLY and CDR2 is FYNNEI. CDR3 residues: CASSEETQYF. The CDR3 bases are TGTGCCAGCAGTGAAGAGACCCAGTACTTC.

The rearrangement links TRBV4-1 to TRBJ2-7, with a tentative D call TRBD1 (5 bases). Germline loops: CDR1 MGHRA, CDR2 YSYEKL. Trimming cost V 0 bases and J 1 base, with 10 bases left between them. CDR3 length: 15 residues. As DNA, the CDR3 is TGCGCCAGCAGCCAAGATCTTACAGGATCCTACGAGCAGTACTTC. Protein: CASSQDLTGSYEQYF.

This clone was detected a few times. V gene TRBV29-1 combines with J gene TRBJ2-3; 12 nucleotides agree with TRBD2. The CDR3 extends over 14 amino acids. Per germline, CDR1 SQVTM and CDR2 ANQGSEA. The J segment lost 9 bases and the V segment lost 1 base, leaving 5 bases of the junction unmatched. The CDR3 region has the DNA TGCAGCGTTGAAGCGCTAGCGGGGGGGTGGACGCAGTATTTT. Residues: CSVEALAGGWTQYF.

V usage is TRBV10-3 and J usage is TRBJ1-1, with TRBD1 as a possible D gene (5 bases). Trimming stripped 7 bases from V and 2 bases from J, with 20 bases between. The CDR3 sequence is 16 residues long. CDR1 and CDR2 from the germline V gene are ENHRY and SYGVKD. The CDR3 nucleotides read TGTGCCATCAAGAGTAGCCGGGACGGTGAAAACACTGAAGCTTTCTTT. Protein sequence: CAIKSSRDGENTEAFF.

The chain has TRBV5-1 and TRBJ1-2, with a weak D call TRBD1 (5 bases). Germline V gene data show CDR1 as SGHRS and CDR2 as YFSETQ. This CDR3 contains 15 residues. The V end lost 3 bases, the J end lost 4 bases, and 16 bases lay between the germline ends. This CDR3 is CASSSGRPGTYGYTF. CDR3 DNA sequence: TGCGCCAGCAGCTCGGGACGACCGGGAACCTATGGCTACACCTTC.

The rearrangement links TRBV14 to TRBJ2-1; tentative D call: TRBD1 (5 bases). Germline CDR1 reads SGHDN; CDR2 reads FVKESK. The CDR3 is made up of 13 amino acids. V was pared by 6 bases and J by 5 bases, with 11 bases between. CDR3 residues: CASRSRADNEQFF. The DNA of the CDR3 is TGTGCCAGCAGGTCCAGGGCGGACAATGAGCAGTTCTTC.